This paragraph reports one T cell receptor beta chain. Antigen specificity is unknown. Primers: 60 Vbeta forward and 13 Jbeta reverse. Assay used: immunoSEQ multiplex PCR; TCRdb lists only in-frame clones, some missing. Among 150,000 to 200,000 clones listed, roughly four fifths were seen once. This sample is drawn from a study of cytomegalovirus exposure and HLA in healthy donors. Overall study results and limits: Within the data, a cluster of highly shared sequence variants was likely a sequencing artifact. Donors belonging to an Asian-associated ancestry cluster reportedly showed fewer N-insertions in productive TCRs than the 666-donor mean, according to what a later analysis found.

This CDR3 is 14 amino acids long. CDR1 and CDR2 from the germline V gene are SGDLS and YYNGEE. V lost 2 bases, J lost 8 bases, and 14 bases lay in between. The chain joins TRBV9 to TRBJ1-3, with a tentative D call TRBD1 (6 bases). The clonotype was recovered from a man aged 35 to 55 in good health and CMV-seronegative. Material: PBMCs. In nucleotides, the CDR3 is TGTGCCAGCAGCGTGGGGGACACCGGATACACCATATATTTT. It encodes CASSVGDTGYTIYF.